This entry features one TCR beta chain sequence. The data stem from a study of T cells expressing NK-cell markers. Germline CDR1 and CDR2: ENHRY and SYGVKD. This CDR3 has 15 amino acids. TCRdb derives one entry per CDR3 protein from the 5' RACE reads, leaving out DNA. The record lists some 600,000 distinct CDR3 sequences, of which the ten most abundant hold 3% to 4.5%. Sample: blood T cells: a sorted CD56 or NKG2C T cell subset, CD4+ or CD8+ T cells, or bulk PBMC T cells (not recorded which). The TCR originated in a man younger than 35 in good health. The genes are TRBV10-3 and TRBJ2-3; no DNA is available, so the TRBD2 call from TCRdb remains unchecked. The chain's CDR3 is CAIRRTSDREDTQYF.